These 22 T cell receptor beta chains were all obtained from the same sample, sequenced in a study of vaccination effects on CD4 cells after COVID-19. Sequencing followed a ViraFEST assay step that expanded antigen-specific CD4+ T cells with viral peptide pools. With roughly 9 days of culture completed, CD4+ T cells were isolated. Two-dose vaccination with either BNT162b2 or mRNA-1273 was given to the participants. Clones were read by immunoSEQ multiplex PCR, and TCRdb kept only the in-frame ones, dropping some. The sample yields 25,000 to 30,000 clones, about 70% seen once. Their cognate antigens are unknown. Sequences were derived from CD4+ T cells from PBMCs cultured with HCoV-NL63 spike peptides, sampled after COVID-19 vaccination. These receptor sequences come from a human donor who received a COVID-19 vaccine.

CDR3 residues: CASSQDGNRVNTEAFF. For the CDR3, the DNA is TGTGCCAGCAGCCAAGATGGTAACAGGGTGAACACTGAAGCTTTCTTT. The chain couples TRBV3-1 (or the pseudogene TRBV3-2) to TRBJ1-1; TRBD1 is a possible D gene (6 bases). Deletions cut 0 bases from V and 0 bases from J, with 11 bases between. The V gene's germline CDR1 is LGHDT and CDR2 YNNKEL (reference sequence). The CDR3 covers 16 residues.

The V and J genes are TRBV7-2 and TRBJ2-1; TRBD2 agrees at 7 bases. Germline V CDR1 and CDR2: SGHTA, FQGNSA. J was trimmed by 3 bases and V by 4 bases; bases with no gene match: 6. The CDR3 totals 15 residues. The CDR3 sequence: CASSSTGTNYNEQFF. The CDR3 DNA is TGTGCCAGCAGCTCAACCGGGACTAACTACAATGAGCAGTTCTTC. Complete variable domain (other parts from reference TRBV7-2 and TRBJ2-1): GAGVSQSPSNKVTEKGKDVELRCDPISGHTALYWYRQSLGQGLEFLIYFQGNSAPDKSGLPSDRFSAERTGGSVSTLTIQRTQQEDSAVYLCASSSTGTNYNEQFFGPGTRLTVL.

This rearrangement joins TRBV11-3 to TRBJ2-2; 9 bases match TRBD1. With 5 bases clipped from V and 5 bases from J, the junction kept 9 bases outside the gene matches. The CDR3 runs to 16 residues. Germline CDR1 is SGHNT and CDR2 is YENEEA. CDR3 residues: CASSQGGTGPTGELFF. CDR3 DNA: TGTGCCAGCAGCCAGGGTGGGACAGGGCCTACCGGGGAGCTGTTTTTT.

J is TRBJ1-1 and V is TRBV29-1; no reliable D call. Germline loops: CDR1 SQVTM, CDR2 ANQGSEA. Deletions cut 5 bases from V and 4 bases from J, with 14 bases between. The CDR3 is made up of 13 amino acids. In nucleotides, the CDR3 is TGCAGCGTTAGTCGGGGTGGCGGCACTGAAGCTTTCTTT. Amino acids: CSVSRGGGTEAFF. The variable domain in full, with the rest retrieved from reference TRBV29-1 and TRBJ1-1, is SAVISQKPSRDICQRGTSLTIQCQVDSQVTMMFWYRQQPGQSLTLIATANQGSEATYESGFVIDKFPISRPNLTFSTLTVSNMSPEDSSIYLCSVSRGGGTEAFFGQGTRLTVV.

The chain is built from TRBV6-5 and TRBJ2-7, with a tentative D call TRBD2 (6 bases). CDR1 and CDR2 from the germline V gene are MNHEY and SVGAGI. V lost 11 bases to trimming and J lost 2 bases, with 22 bases between them. This CDR3 comprises 15 residues. The CDR3 DNA sequence: TGTGCCTATGGGACGGGAGCCTATCCCCCCTACGAGCAGTACTTC. Translated: CAYGTGAYPPYEQYF.

This chain links TRBV5-1 with TRBJ2-1, with 10 bases fitting TRBD1. The CDR3 spans 16 residues. Germline CDR1 SGHRS, CDR2 YFSETQ. After removal of 1 base from V and 6 bases from J, the junction contained 7 bases not matched to a gene. The CDR3 loop is CASSLLPGQGPNEQFF. Written as DNA, the CDR3 is TGCGCCAGCAGCTTGTTGCCGGGACAGGGGCCCAATGAGCAGTTCTTC.

The chain combines TRBV19 with TRBJ2-1; D unclear. Between the trimmed V and J ends, which lost 0 bases and 0 bases, there was a span of 6 bases. The germline V gene encodes CDR1 LNHDA and CDR2 SQIVND (reference sequence). The CDR3 spans 15 residues. The CDR3 DNA is TGTGCCAGTAGTATAGAGGGATTCTCCTACAATGAGCAGTTCTTC. It specifies CASSIEGFSYNEQFF.

The rearrangement links TRBV6-5 to TRBJ1-2; TRBD1 aligns across 7 bases. CDR1 and CDR2 (germline): MNHEY, SVGAGI. V trimming: 6 bases; J trimming: 8 bases; junction bases outside the gene matches: 12. This CDR3 region has 14 residues. Here the CDR3 reads CASSFTGQVRGYTF. The CDR3 nucleotides read TGTGCCAGCAGCTTCACTGGACAGGTTCGGGGCTACACCTTC.

The chain recombines TRBV3-1 (or the pseudogene TRBV3-2) with TRBJ2-2; D may be TRBD2 (5 bases). The CDR3 covers 14 residues. V gave up 2 bases and J gave up 8 bases, with 12 bases separating them. Germline CDR1 LGHDT, CDR2 YNNKEL (reference sequence). The CDR3 DNA reads as TGTGCCAGCAGCCAACTACTAGAGTCGGGGGAGCTGTTTTTT. Amino acid sequence: CASSQLLESGELFF.

The genes are TRBV2 and TRBJ1-4, with 7 bases fitting TRBD1. The CDR3 is made up of 14 amino acids. After removal of 4 bases from V and 2 bases from J, the junction contained 1 base not matched to a gene. Germline V lookup: CDR1 SNHLY, CDR2 FYNNEI. This CDR3 reads CASSGQGTNEKLFF. CDR3 nucleotide sequence: TGTGCCAGCAGTGGACAGGGCACTAATGAAAAACTGTTTTTT.

The chain is built from TRBV18 and TRBJ1-5; D may be TRBD1 (5 bases). CDR1 is KGHSH and CDR2 is LQKENI in the germline V gene. Trimming took off 1 base at V and 2 bases at J, with 15 bases between the two ends. This CDR3 has 17 amino acids. CDR3 in amino acids: CASSPRGPGGGNQPQHF. The DNA for the CDR3 is TGTGCCAGCTCACCACGGGGCCCGGGTGGGGGCAATCAGCCCCAGCATTTT.

V is TRBV3-1 (or the pseudogene TRBV3-2) and J is TRBJ1-1; 11 nucleotides agree with TRBD1. Germline V gene data show CDR1 as LGHDT and CDR2 as YNNKEL (reference sequence). The CDR3 loop spans 15 amino acids. V shed 8 bases and J 8 bases; nucleotides not matched to a gene: 13. The CDR3 spells CASLAGRTGGGEAFF. The CDR3 region has the DNA TGTGCCAGCCTAGCTGGCCGGACAGGGGGCGGGGAAGCTTTCTTT.

The chain recombines TRBV5-1 with TRBJ1-6, with 8 bases aligning to TRBD1. The germline V gene encodes CDR1 SGHRS and CDR2 YFSETQ. With 2 bases clipped from V and 5 bases from J, the junction kept 6 bases outside the gene matches. This CDR3 is 16 amino acids long. CDR3 loop: CASSFVGQGNNSPLHF. CDR3 bases: TGCGCCAGCAGCTTCGTAGGACAGGGTAATAATTCACCCCTCCACTTT.

This rearrangement joins TRBV5-1 to TRBJ1-2; possibly TRBD1 for D (5 bases). Germline assignment: CDR1 SGHRS and CDR2 YFSETQ. V lost 4 bases to trimming and J lost 6 bases, with 16 bases between them. The CDR3 length is 14 residues. The CDR3: CASSPNGGGDGYTF. CDR3 sequence (DNA): TGCGCCAGCAGCCCGAACGGAGGAGGGGATGGCTACACCTTC.

The rearrangement uses TRBV19 and TRBJ1-2; the match to TRBD1 covers 11 bases. After removal of 5 bases from V and 4 bases from J, the junction contained 9 bases not matched to a gene. The V gene's germline CDR1 is LNHDA and CDR2 SQIVND (reference sequence). The CDR3 length is 16 residues. The CDR3 spells CASSVGQGARGYGYTF. The CDR3 DNA reads TGTGCCAGTAGTGTCGGACAGGGGGCGAGGGGCTATGGCTACACCTTC.

The J gene is TRBJ1-4, the V gene TRBV28; tentative D call: TRBD1 (6 bases). CDR1 is MDHEN and CDR2 is SYDVKM in the germline V gene. The CDR3 contains 14 residues. The V end lost 6 bases, the J end lost 6 bases, and 14 bases lay between the germline ends. The CDR3 DNA reads TGTGCCAGCAGGAGCGGGGGCGCCTATGAAAAACTGTTTTTT. Amino acid sequence: CASRSGGAYEKLFF.

This clone was detected once. The genes are TRBV27 and TRBJ1-2; D is unresolved. V was trimmed by 6 bases and J by 3 bases, leaving 17 bases between them. The CDR3 extends over 15 amino acids. Looked up from germline, CDR1 is MNHEY and CDR2 is SMNVEV (reference sequence). As DNA, the CDR3 is TGTGCCAGCAGGAAACATGACGTCCGGGACTATGGCTACACCTTC. It is translated as CASRKHDVRDYGYTF.

J is TRBJ2-1 and V is TRBV7-9; D not resolved. Germline V CDR1 and CDR2: SEHNR, FQNEAQ (reference sequence). This CDR3 spans 17 amino acids. V was pared by 2 bases and J by 4 bases, with 18 bases between. CDR3 nucleotide sequence: TGTGCCAGCAGCTTAAAATCTCGAGAAGGACGTTACAATGAGCAGTTCTTC. Its translation is CASSLKSREGRYNEQFF.

The chain carries TRBV5-4 and TRBJ2-5; D perhaps matches TRBD1 (5 bases). The CDR3 extends over 13 amino acids. CDR1 is SGHNT, CDR2 YYREEE, per germline (reference sequence). The V gene lost 4 bases and the J gene lost 1 base, with 8 bases spanning the gap. Here the CDR3 reads CASSADIQETQYF. The CDR3 bases are TGTGCCAGCAGCGCGGACATCCAAGAGACCCAGTACTTC.

There are a few counts of this clone. The chain uses TRBV18 and TRBJ1-1; D is undetermined. Between the trimmed V and J ends, which lost 4 bases and 3 bases, there was a span of 9 bases. The length of the CDR3 is 13 residues. The germline V gene has CDR1 KGHSH and CDR2 LQKENI. The CDR3 coding sequence is TGTGCCAGCTCACGAAGATCAGACACTGAAGCTTTCTTT. Its translation: CASSRRSDTEAFF.

The chain has TRBV5-1 and TRBJ2-7; weak D call: TRBD1 (6 bases). Looked up from germline, CDR1 is SGHRS and CDR2 is YFSETQ. The CDR3 spans 15 residues. The V and J ends lost 0 bases and 0 bases respectively, with 10 bases between them. The CDR3 region is CASSLETGFSYEQYF. CDR3 coding DNA: TGCGCCAGCAGCTTGGAGACAGGATTCTCCTACGAGCAGTACTTC.

This rearrangement joins TRBV30 to TRBJ1-1, with no clear D. V dropped 3 bases and J dropped 1 base, with 9 bases sitting between them. The CDR3 totals 13 residues. Looked up from germline, CDR1 is GTSNPN and CDR2 is SVGIG (reference sequence). CDR3 DNA sequence: TGTGCCTGGAGCCGAGGAGGGAACACTGAAGCTTTCTTT. Its protein is CAWSRGGNTEAFF.